This T cell receptor beta chain derives from a study of technical replicates of blood from a handful of donors. Here immunoSEQ multiplex PCR was the method, and the copy in TCRdb shows in-frame clones only, minus some. Of about 81,000 clones in the sample, 95% were seen once. Germline CDR1 and CDR2: SGHTA and FQGNSA. The CDR3 length is 15 residues. Trimming removed 5 bases from V and 0 bases from J; junction bases left unmatched: 5. The gene calls are TRBV7-2 and TRBJ2-3; 7 nucleotides agree with TRBD2. Sequences were obtained from T cells isolated from PBMCs. The receptor comes from a human donor in good health. The CDR3, as DNA: TGTGCCAGCAGCATCAGCGGGATTAGCACAGATACGCAGTATTTT. Protein: CASSISGISTDTQYF.